This TCR beta chain was sequenced in a study of CD8 T cells in Susac syndrome. The RNA, about 0.45 to 1 ug, was put through reverse transcription using random hexamers. TCRdb used MiXCR to reprocess the immunoSEQ multiplex PCR reads, holding one entry per CDR3 protein. The sample holds 80,000 to 95,000 distinct CDR3 sequences; nearly 95% are singletons and the top ten take approximately 0.9%. This clonotype was counted once. Trimming removed 5 bases at V and 1 base at J, with 9 bases between. Per the germline V gene, CDR1 is SGHDT and CDR2 is YYEEEE. The CDR3 consists of 14 residues. The chain joins TRBV5-6 to TRBJ2-2, with unresolved D. The TCR was taken from a human donor with Susac syndrome. Material: CD8+ T cells from PBMCs. CDR3 residues: CASSSEMNTGELFF. The CDR3 DNA is TGTGCCAGCAGTTCAGAAATGAACACCGGGGAGCTGTTTTTT.